This T cell receptor beta chain was documented in a study of T-cell memory formation after mild COVID-19. Germline CDR1 is SGHRS and CDR2 is YFSETQ. CDR3 length: 14 residues. V lost 0 bases and J lost 7, with 10 bases in between. This clonotype turned up a few times. MiXCR was run by TCRdb on the 5' RACE reads, yielding one entry per CDR3 protein. In the table there are approximately 250,000 distinct CDR3 sequences, roughly 14% of which are singletons. Sequenced sample: PBMCs or a T cell subset sorted from them (not recorded which). The chain couples TRBV5-1 to TRBJ2-2, with a tentative D call TRBD2 (5 bases). The sequence was obtained from an adult woman who had mild COVID-19 (a few samples of this study predate the infection). Cell type and time point are not known. The CDR3 DNA sequence: TGCGCCAGCAGCTTGGACACGGCGGGCGGGGAGCTGTTTTTT. It encodes CASSLDTAGGELFF. The full variable domain, rest sourced from reference TRBV5-1 and TRBJ2-2, is KAGVTQTPRYLIKTRGQQVTLSCSPISGHRSVSWYQQTPGQGLQFLFEYFSETQRNKGNFPGRFSGRQFSNSRSEMNVSTLELGDSALYLCASSLDTAGGELFFGEGSRLTVL.